This TCR beta chain stems from a study of shared clonotypes between healthy human individuals. V trimming: 2 bases; J trimming: 6 bases; junction bases outside the gene matches: 4. The CDR3 loop spans 13 amino acids. Germline V lookup: CDR1 MNHEY, CDR2 SMNVEV (reference sequence). The split of CD4+ cells yielded CD45RA+ naive and CD45RA-negative memory subsets. Clones were sequenced by immunoSEQ multiplex PCR, and TCRdb holds only the in-frame ones, with some missing. The sample has about 1.5 million clones; approximately 98% are singletons. As for this clone: The antigen remains unidentified.

Findings and caveats of the study: A handful of donors shared approximately 5% of their naive CD4 clonotypes.

This sequence originates from a man aged 30-40 years in good health. The sample was naive CD4+ T cells sorted from blood. This sample's subset: CD45RA+ positively selected. This sequence joins TRBV27 and TRBJ2-7, with 7 nucleotides matching TRBD1. The CDR3 protein is CASSLDRVGEQYF. As DNA, the CDR3 is TGTGCCAGCAGTTTAGACAGGGTGGGCGAGCAGTACTTC.